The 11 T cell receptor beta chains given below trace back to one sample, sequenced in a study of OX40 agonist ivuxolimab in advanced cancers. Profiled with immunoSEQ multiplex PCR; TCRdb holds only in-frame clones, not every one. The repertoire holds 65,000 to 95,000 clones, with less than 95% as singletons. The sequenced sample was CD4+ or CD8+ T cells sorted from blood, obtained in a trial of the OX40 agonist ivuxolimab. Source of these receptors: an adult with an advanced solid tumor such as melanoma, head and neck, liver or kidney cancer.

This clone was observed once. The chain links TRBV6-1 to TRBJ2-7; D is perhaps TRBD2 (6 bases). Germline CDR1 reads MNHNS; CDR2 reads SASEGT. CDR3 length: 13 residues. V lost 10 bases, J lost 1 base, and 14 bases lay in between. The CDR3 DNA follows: TGTGCCACCCTGACGGGGGAATCCTACGAGCAGTACGTC. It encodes CATLTGESYEQYV.

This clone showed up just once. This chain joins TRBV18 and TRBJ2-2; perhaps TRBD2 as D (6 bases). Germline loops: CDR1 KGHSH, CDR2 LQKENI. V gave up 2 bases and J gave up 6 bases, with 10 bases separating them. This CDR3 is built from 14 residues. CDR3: CASSPGGTAGELFF. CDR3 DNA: TGTGCCAGCTCACCAGGGGGGACGGCCGGGGAGCTGTTTTTT.

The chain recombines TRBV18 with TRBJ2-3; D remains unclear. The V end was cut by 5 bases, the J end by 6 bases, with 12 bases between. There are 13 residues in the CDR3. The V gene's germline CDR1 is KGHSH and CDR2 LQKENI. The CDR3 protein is CASSNGRTDTQYF. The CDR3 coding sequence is TGTGCCAGCTCAAACGGTAGAACGGATACGCAGTATTTT.

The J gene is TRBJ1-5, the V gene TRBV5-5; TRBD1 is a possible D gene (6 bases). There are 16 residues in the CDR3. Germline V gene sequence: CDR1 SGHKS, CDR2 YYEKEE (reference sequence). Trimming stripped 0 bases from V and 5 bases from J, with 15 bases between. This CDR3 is CASSLDQGRRDQPQHF. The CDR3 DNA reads TGTGCCAGCAGCTTGGACCAGGGGAGGAGGGATCAGCCCCAGCATTTT.

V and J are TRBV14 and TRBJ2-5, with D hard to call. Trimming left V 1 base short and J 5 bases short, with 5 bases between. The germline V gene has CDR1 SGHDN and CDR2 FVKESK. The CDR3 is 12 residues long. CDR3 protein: CASSQVGETQYF. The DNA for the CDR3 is TGTGCCAGCAGCCAAGTAGGGGAGACCCAGTACTTC.

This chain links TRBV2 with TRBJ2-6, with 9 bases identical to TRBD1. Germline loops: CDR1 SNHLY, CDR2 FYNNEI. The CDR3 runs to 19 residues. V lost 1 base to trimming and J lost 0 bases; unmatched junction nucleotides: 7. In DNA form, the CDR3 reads TGTGCCAGCAGTGAAGGGACAGGGGACTCTCTCTCTGGGGCCAACGTCCTGACTTTC. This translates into CASSEGTGDSLSGANVLTF.

CDR3 DNA: TGTGCCAGCAGTCCAGGGGTCGTGGCCAATCAGCCCCAGCATTTT. Translated: CASSPGVVANQPQHF. V and J are TRBV6-5 and TRBJ1-5, with D perhaps TRBD1 (6 bases). V was cut by 5 bases and J by 3 bases, with 14 bases left in between. The germline V gene encodes CDR1 MNHEY and CDR2 SVGAGI. The CDR3 loop spans 15 amino acids.

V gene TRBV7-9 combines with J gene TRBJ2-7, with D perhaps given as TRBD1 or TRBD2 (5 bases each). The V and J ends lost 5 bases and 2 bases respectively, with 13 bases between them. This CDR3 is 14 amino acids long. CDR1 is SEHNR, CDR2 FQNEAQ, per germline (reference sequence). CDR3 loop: CASSHRDGTYEQYF. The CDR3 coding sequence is TGTGCCAGCAGCCACCGGGACGGAACCTACGAGCAGTACTTC.

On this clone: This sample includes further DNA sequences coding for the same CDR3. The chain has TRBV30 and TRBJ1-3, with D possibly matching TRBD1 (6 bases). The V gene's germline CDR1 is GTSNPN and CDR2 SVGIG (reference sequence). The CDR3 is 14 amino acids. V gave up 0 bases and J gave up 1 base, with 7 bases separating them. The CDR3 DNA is TGTGCCTGGAGTGTAGGGGGTTCTGGAAACACCATATATTTT. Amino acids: CAWSVGGSGNTIYF.

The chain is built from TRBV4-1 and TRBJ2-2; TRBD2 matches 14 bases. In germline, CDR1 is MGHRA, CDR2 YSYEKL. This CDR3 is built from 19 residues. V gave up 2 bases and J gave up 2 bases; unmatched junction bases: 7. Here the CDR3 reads CASSQIGLAGGPNTGELFF. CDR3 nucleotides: TGCGCCAGCAGCCAAATCGGACTAGCGGGGGGACCTAACACCGGGGAGCTGTTTTTT.

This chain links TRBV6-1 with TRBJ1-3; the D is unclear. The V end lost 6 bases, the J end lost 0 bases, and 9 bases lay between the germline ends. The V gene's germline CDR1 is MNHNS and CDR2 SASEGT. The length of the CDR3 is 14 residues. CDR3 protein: CASRGRTSGNTIYF. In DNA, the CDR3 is TGTGCCAGCAGAGGACGGACCTCTGGAAACACCATATATTTT.